The clone carrying this T cell receptor beta chain has more than one count but fewer than ten. Its antigen is currently unknown. Unique molecular identifiers featured in how the TCRbeta library was prepared. TCRdb re-called the PCR reads with MiXCR, one entry per CDR3 protein. Of more than 400,000 distinct CDR3 sequences in the sample, around 10% were seen once. The data were taken from a study of T-cell reconstitution after alpha-beta-depleted transplantation in children. The germline CDR1 and CDR2 sequences are MDHEN and SYDVKM. The CDR3 is 14 amino acids. Between the trimmed V and J ends, which lost 11 bases and 4 bases, there was a span of 20 bases. Study observations and caveats: T-cell counts and diversity at one year post-transplant came mainly from newly produced T cells. The origin of alpha-beta T cells about two months after transplant was reportedly several hundred expanded graft clones. Some patients owed their high day-60 TCRbeta diversity to surviving recipient T cells and thymic progenitors.

This chain connects TRBV28 to TRBJ1-2, with a weak D call TRBD1 (6 bases). The source was PBMCs, mostly from graft donor cells, collected 180 days after TCRalphabeta/CD19-depleted stem cell transplant. This clonotype was sampled from a female patient aged 2 to 10 who had a stem cell transplant for aplastic anemia, so the T cells may come from the graft donor. CDR3 bases: TGTGCCGACGGGGGCGGGGCCAGAGGCTATGGCTACACCTTC. This translates into CADGGGARGYGYTF.